This T cell receptor (beta chain) is drawn from a study of siplizumab effects on memory and regulatory T cells. Whole-study results and caveats: The study found naive T cells seemingly more diverse than memory cells and seemingly major alloresponse contributors.

Sequencing used immunoSEQ multiplex PCR; TCRdb keeps in-frame clones, though not all of them. The sample includes approximately 100,000 clones, over 90% of them seen just once. The CDR3 loop spans 16 amino acids. The trim removed 5 bases at V and 2 bases at J, leaving 7 bases unmatched. CDR1 and CDR2 from the germline V gene are MGHRA and YSYEKL. Turning to this clone: The target antigen is unknown.

The TCR originated in a human donor in good health. The chain recombines TRBV4-1 with TRBJ2-3, with 10 bases lining up with TRBD1. The specimen sequenced was Tregs sorted from blood. The CDR3 loop reads CASSTGTGVSTDTQYF. The CDR3, as DNA: TGCGCCAGCAGCACCGGGACAGGGGTGTCCACAGATACGCAGTATTTT.